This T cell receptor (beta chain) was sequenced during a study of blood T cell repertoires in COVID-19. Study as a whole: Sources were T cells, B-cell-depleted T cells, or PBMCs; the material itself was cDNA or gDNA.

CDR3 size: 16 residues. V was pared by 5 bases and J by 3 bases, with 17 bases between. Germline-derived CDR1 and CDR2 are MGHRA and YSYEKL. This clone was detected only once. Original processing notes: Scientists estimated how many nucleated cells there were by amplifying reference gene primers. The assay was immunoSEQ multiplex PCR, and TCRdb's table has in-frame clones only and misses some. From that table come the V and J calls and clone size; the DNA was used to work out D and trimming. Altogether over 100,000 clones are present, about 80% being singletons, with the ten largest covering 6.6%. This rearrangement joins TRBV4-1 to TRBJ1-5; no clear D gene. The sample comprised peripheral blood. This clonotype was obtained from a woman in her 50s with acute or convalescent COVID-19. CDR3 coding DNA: TGCGCCAGCAGCTATGAAGAGCGGGCAGTCAATCAGCCCCAGCATTTT. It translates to CASSYEERAVNQPQHF.